The next 24 T cell receptor beta chains were all read from a single sample in a study of blood T cell repertoires in COVID-19. Clones were read by immunoSEQ multiplex PCR, and TCRdb kept only the in-frame ones, dropping some. Altogether 310,000 or so clones are present, 87% being singletons, with the ten largest covering more than 8.5%. Sequencing was performed on PBMCs or T cells enriched from blood (not recorded which). The origin of the receptors is a woman aged 18-35 years who had recovered from COVID-19.

The chain combines TRBV2 with TRBJ1-5, with a tentative D call TRBD1 (6 bases). V dropped 4 bases and J dropped 4 bases, with 11 bases sitting between them. The CDR3 spans 14 residues. Germline-derived CDR1 and CDR2 are SNHLY and FYNNEI. The CDR3 DNA follows: TGTGCCAGCAGTGTCCTTACAGGGAATCAGCCCCAGCATTTT. Protein: CASSVLTGNQPQHF.

The rearrangement links TRBV19 to TRBJ1-2; TRBD1 agrees at 9 bases. This CDR3 has 14 amino acids. Trimming cost V 3 bases and J 4 bases; bases outside gene matches: 3. CDR1 and CDR2 from the germline V gene are LNHDA and SQIVND (reference sequence). The DNA of the CDR3 is TGTGCCAGTAGTATGATGACAGGGGGCTATGGCTACACCTTC. This encodes CASSMMTGGYGYTF.

This clone was seen a few times. This chain uses TRBV6-4 with TRBJ1-6; no definite D call. Germline CDR1 MRHNA, CDR2 SNTAGT. This CDR3 has 16 residues. The V end was cut by 2 bases, the J end by 7 bases, with 15 bases between. As DNA, the CDR3 is TGTGCCAGCAGTGACGACGGCCCAACGGGGAATTCACCCCTCCACTTT. Its translation is CASSDDGPTGNSPLHF.

The chain joins TRBV7-2 to TRBJ1-1, with D perhaps matching TRBD1 (6 bases). This CDR3 comprises 12 residues. Germline CDR1 reads SGHTA; CDR2 reads FQGNSA. V lost 4 bases and J 9 bases, leaving 12 bases between the germline ends. The CDR3 nucleotides are TGTGCCAGCAGCTATGGACAGACTCAAGCTTTCTTT. This gives the protein CASSYGQTQAFF.

This clone has only one observation. V usage is TRBV4-3 and J usage is TRBJ1-2, with 9 bases that match TRBD1. Unmatched junction bases numbered 10, after V lost 0 bases and J lost 8 bases. Germline assignment: CDR1 LGHNA and CDR2 YSLEER. There are 16 residues in the CDR3. The CDR3 nucleotides read TGCGCCAGCAGCCAAGATCAAGTACAGGGGGCGCGAGGCTACACCTTC. Translated, it gives CASSQDQVQGARGYTF.

The chain combines TRBV5-1 with TRBJ1-6; 9 bases agree with TRBD1. J was trimmed by 10 bases and V by 1 base; bases with no gene match: 6. CDR3 length equals 15 residues. In germline, CDR1 is SGHRS, CDR2 YFSETQ. The CDR3 bases are TGCGCCAGCAGCTTGACAGGGGGCGGTAACTCACCCCTCCACTTT. Translation gives CASSLTGGGNSPLHF.

Only one count was recorded for this clone. J is TRBJ2-3 and V is TRBV5-8; weak D call: TRBD2 (5 bases). The CDR3 length is 15 residues. V shed 0 bases and J shed 4 bases, with 12 bases lying between them. Germline V CDR1 and CDR2: SGHTS, YDEGEE. CDR3 nucleotides: TGTGCCAGCAGCTTGGCCGTCGTGCGGGCAGATACGCAGTATTTT. This codes for CASSLAVVRADTQYF.

This clone came up once. This rearrangement joins TRBV2 to TRBJ1-4, with D uncertain. CDR1 is SNHLY, CDR2 FYNNEI, per germline. The CDR3 loop spans 13 amino acids. V was cut by 6 bases and J by 3 bases, with 8 bases left in between. CDR3 residues: CASRAQSNEKLFF. DNA for the CDR3: TGTGCCAGCAGGGCCCAGTCTAATGAAAAACTGTTTTTT.

The chain joins TRBV30 to TRBJ1-6, with a weak D call TRBD1 (5 bases). With 3 bases removed from V and 8 bases from J, the gap between germline ends came to 17 bases. The germline CDR1 and CDR2 sequences are GTSNPN and SVGIG (reference sequence). This CDR3 is built from 15 residues. CDR3 bases: TGTGCCTGGAGCCTGCGGGGACTAAGGGATTCACCCCTCCACTTT. Its translation is CAWSLRGLRDSPLHF. Full variable domain (missing parts from reference TRBV30 and TRBJ1-6): SQTIHQWPATLVQPVGSPLSLECTVEGTSNPNLYWYRQAAGRGLQLLFYSVGIGQISSEVPQNLSASRPQDRQFILSSKKLLLSDSGFYLCAWSLRGLRDSPLHFGNGTRLTVT.

This chain uses TRBV2 with TRBJ2-2, with 10 bases identical to TRBD2. CDR1 is SNHLY and CDR2 is FYNNEI in the germline V gene. V lost 7 bases, J lost 9 bases, and 5 bases stayed unmatched. This CDR3 contains 13 residues. The CDR3 coding sequence is TGTGCCAGCATCCTAGCGGGAGCGCGGGAGCTGTTTTTT. Translating it yields CASILAGARELFF.

This clone was counted a single time. The chain carries TRBV30 and TRBJ1-2; D unresolved. Germline V lookup: CDR1 GTSNPN, CDR2 SVGIG (reference sequence). The CDR3 runs 13 residues. The V end lost 4 bases, the J end lost 2 bases, and 11 bases lay between the germline ends. CDR3 bases: TGTGCCTGGACAGGCAGCCAGAACTATGGCTACACCTTC. This encodes CAWTGSQNYGYTF.

V gene TRBV12-3 or TRBV12-4 combines with J gene TRBJ2-3, with 7 bases aligning to TRBD1. The junction had 3 bases not matched to a gene; V was cut back by 6 bases and J by 3 bases. The CDR3 extends over 13 amino acids. CDR3 sequence reads: CASRPGQTDTQYF. The CDR3 region has the DNA TGTGCCAGCAGACCGGGACAGACAGATACGCAGTATTTT.

The CDR3 here is CASETGYSNQPQHF. CDR3 DNA sequence: TGTGCCAGCGAGACAGGGTATAGCAATCAGCCCCAGCATTTT. The chain couples TRBV19 to TRBJ1-5; TRBD1 agrees at 7 bases. This CDR3 has 14 amino acids. V lost 9 bases to trimming and J lost 0 bases; unmatched junction nucleotides: 5. The germline gives CDR1 LNHDA, CDR2 SQIVND (reference sequence).

This clone was recorded once. The gene calls are TRBV27 and TRBJ1-4; 7 nucleotides agree with TRBD1. The CDR3 totals 15 residues. Germline lookup yields CDR1 MNHEY and CDR2 SMNVEV (reference sequence). Trimming cost V 5 bases and J 7 bases; bases outside gene matches: 10. CDR3 nucleotide sequence: TGTGCCAGCAGTCTTCTCAGGGGGAGGCTTGAAAAACTGTTTTTT. Its translation is CASSLLRGRLEKLFF.

The CDR3 coding sequence is TGTGCCAGCAGCTCTATCCAGTCGGGAGATACGCAGTATTTT. Residues: CASSSIQSGDTQYF. The chain links TRBV7-2 to TRBJ2-3; unclear D gene. Germline assignment: CDR1 SGHTA and CDR2 FQGNSA. This CDR3 spans 14 amino acids. With 4 bases removed from V and 5 bases from J, the gap between germline ends came to 13 bases.

This chain uses TRBV6-5 with TRBJ2-7; 7 bases fit TRBD2. CDR3 length: 15 residues. Germline lookup yields CDR1 MNHEY and CDR2 SVGAGI. The V segment lost 2 bases and the J segment 3 bases; nucleotides outside the gene matches: 7. The CDR3 sequence: CASSYGGLGNYEQYF. DNA for the CDR3: TGTGCCAGCAGTTACGGCGGACTAGGCAACTACGAGCAGTACTTC.

The chain combines TRBV18 with TRBJ2-2; D is uncertain. The V end was cut by 3 bases, the J end by 5 bases, with 10 bases between. CDR3 length: 14 residues. Germline assignment: CDR1 KGHSH and CDR2 LQKENI. The CDR3 DNA is TGTGCCAGCTCACCCCCGAAAGCGACCGGGGAGCTGTTTTTT. Residues: CASSPPKATGELFF.

This chain connects TRBV28 to TRBJ2-7, with 7 bases fitting TRBD2. The CDR3 extends over 13 amino acids. CDR1 is MDHEN and CDR2 is SYDVKM in the germline V gene. Trimming cost V 7 bases and J 2 bases; bases outside gene matches: 5. Here the CDR3 reads CASTQAGTYEQYF. CDR3 bases: TGTGCCAGCACACAAGCGGGAACCTACGAGCAGTACTTC.

The chain is built from TRBV3-1 (or the pseudogene TRBV3-2) and TRBJ2-2; TRBD2 agrees at 7 bases. In germline, CDR1 is LGHDT, CDR2 YNNKEL (reference sequence). J was trimmed by 5 bases and V by 4 bases; bases with no gene match: 7. The CDR3 has 15 amino acids. CDR3 residues: CASSPHGGVTGELFF. The CDR3 DNA is TGTGCCAGCAGCCCACATGGGGGGGTGACCGGGGAGCTGTTTTTT.

V gene TRBV28 combines with J gene TRBJ1-6; the match to TRBD1 covers 7 bases. The CDR3 extends over 14 amino acids. Trimming cost V 4 bases and J 7 bases; bases outside gene matches: 4. Germline V gene sequence: CDR1 MDHEN, CDR2 SYDVKM. CDR3 nucleotide sequence: TGTGCCAGCAGTTCTGACAGGGTAAATTCACCCCTCCACTTT. Its protein product is CASSSDRVNSPLHF. Drawing the rest from reference TRBV28 and TRBJ1-6, the complete variable domain is DVKVTQSSRYLVKRTGEKVFLECVQDMDHENMFWYRQDPGLGLRLIYFSYDVKMKEKGDIPEGYSVSREKKERFSLILESASTNQTSMYLCASSSDRVNSPLHFGNGTRLTVT.

This chain uses TRBV19 with TRBJ2-5; D gene unclear. Germline V gene lookup returns CDR1 LNHDA and CDR2 SQIVND (reference sequence). V gave up 5 bases and J gave up 2 bases, with 12 bases separating them. CDR3 length equals 14 residues. CDR3 bases: TGTGCCAGTAGTCTCCAGAACAGTCAAGAGACCCAGTACTTC. Its translation is CASSLQNSQETQYF.

This clone was seen just once. This chain uses TRBV4-2 with TRBJ1-2; a possible D gene is TRBD1 (5 bases). Germline CDR1 and CDR2: LGHNA and YNFKEQ. This CDR3 contains 18 residues. V dropped 0 bases and J dropped 2 bases, with 19 bases sitting between them. CDR3 residues: CASSQDTPAGRLNYGYTF. The DNA for the CDR3 is TGTGCCAGCAGCCAAGATACGCCCGCAGGGCGGCTAAACTATGGCTACACCTTC.

The rearrangement joins TRBV7-8 to TRBJ2-5, with D perhaps TRBD2 (5 bases). Trimming took off 2 bases at V and 1 base at J, with 11 bases between the two ends. From germline, CDR1 is SGHVS and CDR2 FQNEAQ. This CDR3 has 15 residues. The CDR3 region is CASSLLGSGQETQYF. The CDR3 bases are TGTGCCAGCAGCTTACTTGGCAGCGGCCAAGAGACCCAGTACTTC.

The V call is TRBV24-1, the J call TRBJ2-3, with 9 bases lining up with TRBD2. The CDR3 covers 14 residues. Germline CDR1 and CDR2: KGHDR and SFDVKD. J lost 6 bases, V lost 9 bases, and 9 bases had no gene match. CDR3: CATSVAGVTDTQYF. The CDR3 DNA is TGTGCCACCTCGGTAGCGGGAGTGACGGATACGCAGTATTTT.